This T cell receptor (beta chain) comes out of a study of blood T cell repertoires in COVID-19. Across the study: PBMCs, B-cell-depleted T cells, or T cells provided the cDNA or gDNA that made up the material.

The CDR3 extends over 15 amino acids. Looked up from germline, CDR1 is LGHNA and CDR2 is YSLEER. Germline trimming cut 1 base from V and 2 bases from J; bases unmatched to any gene: 2. Using immunoSEQ multiplex PCR, the repertoire was profiled, and TCRdb retains in-frame clones only, with some absent. The table shows some 250,000 clones, with approximately 91% occurring only once. The source of this sequence is a human donor in a cohort exposed to, infected with or recovered from COVID-19 (not recorded which). The donor label of this sample is uncertain. The V gene is TRBV4-3, the J gene TRBJ1-3; TRBD1 matches 7 bases. The sample comprised PBMCs or T cells enriched from blood (not recorded which). CDR3 amino acids: CASSQAGTAGNTIYF. The CDR3, as DNA: TGCGCCAGCAGCCAAGCCGGGACAGCTGGAAACACCATATATTTT.